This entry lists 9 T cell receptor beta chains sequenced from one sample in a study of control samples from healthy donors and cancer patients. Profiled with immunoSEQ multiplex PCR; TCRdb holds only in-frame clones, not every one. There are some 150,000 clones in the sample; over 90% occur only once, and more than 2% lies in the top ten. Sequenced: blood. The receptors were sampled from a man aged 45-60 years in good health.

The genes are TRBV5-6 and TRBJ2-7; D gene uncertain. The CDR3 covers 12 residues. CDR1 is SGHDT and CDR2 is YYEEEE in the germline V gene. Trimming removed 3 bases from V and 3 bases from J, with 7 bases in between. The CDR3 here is CASSYGFYEQYF. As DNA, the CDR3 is TGTGCCAGCAGCTACGGCTTCTACGAGCAGTACTTC. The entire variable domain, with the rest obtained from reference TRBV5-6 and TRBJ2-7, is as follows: DAGVTQSPTHLIKTRGQQVTLRCSPKSGHDTVSWYQQALGQGPQFIFQYYEEEERQRGNFPDRFSGHQFPNYSSELNVNALLLGDSALYLCASSYGFYEQYFGPGTRLTVT.

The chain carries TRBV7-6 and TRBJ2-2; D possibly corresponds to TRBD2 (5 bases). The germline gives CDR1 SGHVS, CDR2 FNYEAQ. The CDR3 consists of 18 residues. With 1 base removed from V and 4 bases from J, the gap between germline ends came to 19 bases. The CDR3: CASSLVRVNEGSTGELFF. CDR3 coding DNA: TGTGCCAGCAGCTTAGTTCGGGTCAACGAGGGTAGCACCGGGGAGCTGTTTTTT. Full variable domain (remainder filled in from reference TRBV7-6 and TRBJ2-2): GAGVSQSPRYKVTKRGQDVALRCDPISGHVSLYWYRQALGQGPEFLTYFNYEAQQDKSGLPNDRFSAERPEGSISTLTIQRTEQRDSAMYRCASSLVRVNEGSTGELFFGEGSRLTVL.

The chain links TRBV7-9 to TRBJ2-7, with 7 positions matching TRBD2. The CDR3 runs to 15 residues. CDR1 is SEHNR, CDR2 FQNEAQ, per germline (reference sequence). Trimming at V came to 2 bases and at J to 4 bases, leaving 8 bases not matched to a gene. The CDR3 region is CASSLTAGVGYEQYF. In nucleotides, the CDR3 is TGTGCCAGCAGCTTAACTGCGGGAGTAGGGTACGAGCAGTACTTC.

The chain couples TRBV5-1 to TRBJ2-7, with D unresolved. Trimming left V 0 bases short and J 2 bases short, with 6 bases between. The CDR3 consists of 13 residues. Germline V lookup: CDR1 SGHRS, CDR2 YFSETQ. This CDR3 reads CASSLADAYEQYF. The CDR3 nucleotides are TGCGCCAGCAGCTTGGCGGACGCCTACGAGCAGTACTTC.

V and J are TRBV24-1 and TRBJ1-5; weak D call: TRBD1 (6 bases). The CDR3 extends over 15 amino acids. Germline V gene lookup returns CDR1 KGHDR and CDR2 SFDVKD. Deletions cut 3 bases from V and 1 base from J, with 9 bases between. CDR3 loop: CATSDPQGSNQPQHF. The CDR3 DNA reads TGTGCCACCAGTGATCCACAGGGAAGCAATCAGCCCCAGCATTTT.

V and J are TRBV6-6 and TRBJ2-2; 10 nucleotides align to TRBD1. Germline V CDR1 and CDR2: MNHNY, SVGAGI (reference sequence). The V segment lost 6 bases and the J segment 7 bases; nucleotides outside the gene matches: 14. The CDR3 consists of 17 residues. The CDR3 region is CASRRSGTGVLLGELFF. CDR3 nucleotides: TGTGCCAGCAGACGATCCGGGACAGGGGTGCTCCTCGGGGAGCTGTTTTTT.

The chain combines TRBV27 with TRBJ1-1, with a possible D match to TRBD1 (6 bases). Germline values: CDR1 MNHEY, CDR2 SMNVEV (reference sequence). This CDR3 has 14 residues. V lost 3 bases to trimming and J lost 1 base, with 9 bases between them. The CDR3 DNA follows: TGTGCCAGCAGTTTTGACAGGTGGAACACTGAAGCTTTCTTT. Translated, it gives CASSFDRWNTEAFF.

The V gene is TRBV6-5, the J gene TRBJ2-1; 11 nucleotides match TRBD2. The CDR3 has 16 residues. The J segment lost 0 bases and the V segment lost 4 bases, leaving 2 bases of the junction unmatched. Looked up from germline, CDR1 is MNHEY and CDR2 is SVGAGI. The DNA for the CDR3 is TGTGCCAGCAGTTCGGGACTAGCGGTCTCCTACAATGAGCAGTTCTTC. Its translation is CASSSGLAVSYNEQFF.

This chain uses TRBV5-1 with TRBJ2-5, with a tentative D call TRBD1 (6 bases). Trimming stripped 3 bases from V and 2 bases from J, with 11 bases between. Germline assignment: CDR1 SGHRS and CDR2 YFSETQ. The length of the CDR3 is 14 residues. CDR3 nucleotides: TGCGCCAGCAGCTCAGGACAGCCTCAAGAGACCCAGTACTTC. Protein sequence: CASSSGQPQETQYF.